A single sample gave rise to the 17 T cell receptor beta chains below, sequenced in a study of cytomegalovirus exposure and HLA in healthy donors. Assay used: immunoSEQ multiplex PCR; TCRdb lists only in-frame clones, some missing. Of about 140,000 clones listed, around 87% are singletons. The sequenced sample was PBMCs. The receptors come from a man aged 18 to 29 in good health and CMV-seropositive.

This chain connects TRBV2 to TRBJ1-2, with 7 bases lining up with TRBD1. CDR3 size: 14 residues. Germline lookup yields CDR1 SNHLY and CDR2 FYNNEI. Trimming took 5 bases from V and 2 from J; bases not matched to a gene: 5. The DNA of the CDR3 is TGTGCCAGCAGTAACAGGGGCCTAAACTATGGCTACACCTTC. Protein: CASSNRGLNYGYTF.

V usage is TRBV28 and J usage is TRBJ1-4, with D possibly being TRBD1 (6 bases). Germline V gives CDR1 MDHEN, CDR2 SYDVKM. Deletions cut 5 bases from V and 5 bases from J, with 15 bases between. CDR3 length: 15 residues. CDR3 sequence (DNA): TGTGCCAGCAGTCCGCGACAGGAGTTAAATGAAAAACTGTTTTTT. Translated, it gives CASSPRQELNEKLFF. The entire variable domain, with the rest obtained from reference TRBV28 and TRBJ1-4, is as follows: DVKVTQSSRYLVKRTGEKVFLECVQDMDHENMFWYRQDPGLGLRLIYFSYDVKMKEKGDIPEGYSVSREKKERFSLILESASTNQTSMYLCASSPRQELNEKLFFGSGTQLSVL.

The chain carries TRBV10-3 and TRBJ1-1; 7 bases match TRBD1. CDR1 and CDR2 (germline): ENHRY, SYGVKD. V gave up 11 bases and J gave up 3 bases; unmatched junction bases: 9. This CDR3 spans 13 amino acids. The CDR3 DNA reads as TGTGCCGCCAACAGGGGTAGCGACACTGAAGCTTTCTTT. This translates into CAANRGSDTEAFF.

The chain carries TRBV4-1 and TRBJ2-3; 7 nucleotides line up with TRBD2. V lost 0 bases and J lost 3; bases outside the gene matches: 6. CDR1 is MGHRA and CDR2 is YSYEKL in the germline V gene. This CDR3 comprises 16 residues. The CDR3 nucleotides read TGCGCCAGCAGCCAAGATTTAGGACTAGGTACAGATACGCAGTATTTT. It codes for CASSQDLGLGTDTQYF.

The V call is TRBV4-2, the J call TRBJ2-2, with no clear D. With 0 bases removed from V and 1 base from J, the gap between germline ends came to 9 bases. The CDR3 extends over 16 amino acids. CDR1 and CDR2 from the germline V gene are LGHNA and YNFKEQ. CDR3: CASSQEALLNTGELFF. The CDR3 nucleotides are TGTGCCAGCAGCCAAGAAGCCCTACTGAACACCGGGGAGCTGTTTTTT.

This chain uses TRBV15 with TRBJ1-4, with 10 positions matching TRBD1. Germline assignment: CDR1 LNHNV and CDR2 YYDKDF (reference sequence). The trim removed 9 bases at V and 6 bases at J, leaving 1 base unmatched. The CDR3 is made up of 12 amino acids. CDR3 sequence (DNA): TGTGCCACGGGACAGGGGTATGAAAAACTGTTTTTT. It specifies CATGQGYEKLFF. Full variable domain (outside the CDR3, taken from reference TRBV15 and TRBJ1-4): DAMVIQNPRYQVTQFGKPVTLSCSQTLNHNVMYWYQQKSSQAPKLLFHYYDKDFNNEADTPDNFQSRRPNTSFCFLDIRSPGLGDTAMYLCATGQGYEKLFFGSGTQLSVL.

This clone occurred a few times. The chain links TRBV29-1 to TRBJ1-5; 10 bases are a match to TRBD1. V shed 7 bases and J 5 bases; nucleotides not matched to a gene: 17. Per germline, CDR1 SQVTM and CDR2 ANQGSEA. The CDR3 length is 17 residues. The DNA for the CDR3 is TGCAGCGCCGAAACGAGTCGACAGGGGGCAGGTGATCAGCCCCAGCATTTT. It yields the protein CSAETSRQGAGDQPQHF.

CDR3 protein: CASSEFLAGEETQYF. The CDR3 bases are TGTGCCAGCAGTGAATTCTTGGCAGGTGAAGAGACCCAGTACTTC. The gene calls are TRBV25-1 and TRBJ2-5; D gene ambiguous. Trimming removed 1 base at V and 3 bases at J, with 12 bases between. Germline CDR1 and CDR2: MGHDK and SYGVNS. The CDR3 totals 15 residues. The full variable domain, with the rest looked up from reference TRBV25-1 and TRBJ2-5, is EADIYQTPRYLVIGTGKKITLECSQTMGHDKMYWYQQDPGMELHLIHYSYGVNSTEKGDLSSESTVSRIRTEHFPLTLESARPSHTSQYLCASSEFLAGEETQYFGPGTRLLVL.

V usage is TRBV27 and J usage is TRBJ1-2; TRBD1 agrees at 8 bases. Trimming removed 4 bases from V and 8 bases from J; junction bases left unmatched: 15. The CDR3 runs 16 residues. CDR1 is MNHEY, CDR2 SMNVEV, per germline (reference sequence). CDR3 amino acids: CASSSQSRDRLRGYTF. CDR3 nucleotide sequence: TGTGCCAGCAGTTCCCAATCTCGGGACAGGCTTAGGGGCTACACCTTC.

J is TRBJ2-2 and V is TRBV30, with 7 bases fitting TRBD2. Germline CDR1 is GTSNPN and CDR2 is SVGIG (reference sequence). This CDR3 has 15 amino acids. V lost 0 bases to trimming and J lost 3 bases; unmatched junction nucleotides: 4. This chain's CDR3 is CAWSVSGFDTGELFF. DNA for the CDR3: TGTGCCTGGAGTGTTAGCGGGTTCGACACCGGGGAGCTGTTTTTT.

Of note for this clone: This sample also contains other DNA sequences that code for the same CDR3. This sequence joins TRBV5-4 and TRBJ2-3; TRBD2 agrees at 9 bases. The V gene end was trimmed by 4 bases and the J gene end by 0 bases; junction bases not matched to a gene: 3. This CDR3 spans 15 amino acids. Germline CDR1 and CDR2: SGHNT and YYREEE (reference sequence). The CDR3 nucleotides read TGTGCCAGCAGCCCTACTAGCGGGAGCACAGATACGCAGTATTTT. This sequence encodes CASSPTSGSTDTQYF.

This clone was counted once. V is TRBV6-5 and J is TRBJ1-4, with D perhaps matching TRBD1 (5 bases). V was clipped by 8 bases and J by 5 bases, with 18 bases between them. Per the germline V gene, CDR1 is MNHEY and CDR2 is SVGAGI. CDR3 length equals 15 residues. The CDR3 loop is CASGILGLRNEKLFF. In DNA form, the CDR3 reads TGTGCCAGCGGGATATTGGGGCTACGGAATGAAAAACTGTTTTTT.

The J gene is TRBJ2-1, the V gene TRBV4-1; a weak D match, TRBD2 (6 bases). Trimming removed 4 bases from V and 0 bases from J, with 16 bases in between. The CDR3 length is 17 residues. The germline V gene encodes CDR1 MGHRA and CDR2 YSYEKL. The CDR3, as DNA: TGCGCCAGCAGCCCGGCTAGCGTCCACCCCTCCTACAATGAGCAGTTCTTC. This translates into CASSPASVHPSYNEQFF.

The V call is TRBV6-1, the J call TRBJ1-6; 7 bases match TRBD1. V gave up 7 bases and J gave up 6 bases; unmatched junction bases: 6. The CDR3 length is 14 residues. CDR1 and CDR2 (germline): MNHNS, SASEGT. In DNA form, the CDR3 reads TGTGCCAGCAACCCGGGACAGTCTAATTCACCCCTCCACTTT. Its protein is CASNPGQSNSPLHF.

V is TRBV7-9 and J is TRBJ1-2; TRBD1 matches 8 bases. J lost 2 bases, V lost 1 base, and 0 bases had no gene match. There are 14 residues in the CDR3. CDR1 and CDR2 from the germline V gene are SEHNR and FQNEAQ (reference sequence). This CDR3 is CASSLGQGNYGYTF. The CDR3 nucleotides are TGTGCCAGCAGCTTAGGACAGGGGAACTATGGCTACACCTTC.

The CDR3 coding sequence is TGCGCCAGCAGCTTACAACTAGATAGCTACGAGCAGTACTTC. It is translated as CASSLQLDSYEQYF. This chain uses TRBV5-1 with TRBJ2-7, with D perhaps matching TRBD2 (5 bases). Germline assignment: CDR1 SGHRS and CDR2 YFSETQ. Trimming left V 2 bases short and J 3 bases short, with 12 bases between. This CDR3 comprises 14 residues.

The chain links TRBV27 to TRBJ2-7; D unclear. This CDR3 is built from 10 residues. Trimming stripped 8 bases from V and 1 base from J, with 3 bases between. Looked up from germline, CDR1 is MNHEY and CDR2 is SMNVEV (reference sequence). CDR3 bases: TGTGCCAGCCTGTCCTACGAGCAGTACTTC. This codes for CASLSYEQYF.